A selection of T cell receptor beta chains follows, all from one sample in a study of graft-versus-host responses after intestinal transplantation. TCRdb's copy holds only in-frame clones and misses some; the assay was immunoSEQ multiplex PCR. Of some 5,000 clones detected, approximately 25% appear once; the ten largest clones hold around 3%. The sample consisted of alloreactive CD4+ T cells from a mixed lymphocyte reaction culture, taken before transplantation. All receptors come from a human patient who was an organ donor for intestinal transplantation. Both conserved end residues are part of each CDR3. The D gene is left open where the match is weak. Size is stated for part of the rows, as once, few or many counts, or as a class when the clone is expanded.

abundance,v_gene,d_gene,j_gene,CDR3aa,CDR3nt
medium-sized,TRBV11-3,-,TRBJ2-3,CASSLVVSTDTQYF,TGTGCCAGCAGCTTAGTCGTCAGCACAGATACGCAGTATTTT
-,TRBV19,TRBD1,TRBJ2-7,CASSFGTGGYEQYF,TGTGCCAGTAGCTTCGGGACAGGGGGCTACGAGCAGTACTTC
few,TRBV6-6,TRBD2,TRBJ2-1,CASTKTSGSYNEQFF,TGTGCCAGCACCAAGACTAGCGGCTCCTACAATGAGCAGTTCTTC
-,TRBV6-1,-,TRBJ1-5,CASSDRGNQPQHF,TGTGCCAGCAGTGACAGGGGCAATCAGCCCCAGCATTTT
-,TRBV6-8,-,TRBJ2-7,CASGRGYEQYF,TGTGCCAGCGGAAGGGGCTACGAGCAGTACTTC
medium-sized,TRBV28,-,TRBJ1-4,CASRTTGDIEKLFF,TGTGCCAGCAGAACGACAGGAGATATTGAAAAACTGTTTTTT
-,TRBV5-8,TRBD1,TRBJ1-3,CASSHGTGPSGNTIYF,TGTGCCAGCAGCCATGGGACAGGGCCAAGCGGAAACACCATATATTTT
-,TRBV7-6,TRBD2,TRBJ2-5,CASSLGGGSETQYF,TGTGCCAGCAGCTTAGGAGGCGGGAGCGAGACCCAGTACTTC
medium-sized,TRBV6-5,TRBD1,TRBJ1-1,CASRRTGGTEAFF,TGTGCCAGCAGACGGACAGGGGGCACTGAAGCTTTCTTT
few,TRBV5-5,TRBD2,TRBJ2-4,CASSWSSGRTAKNIQYF,TGTGCCAGCAGCTGGAGTAGCGGGAGAACGGCCAAAAACATTCAGTACTTC
medium-sized,TRBV4-1,TRBD1,TRBJ2-2,CASSQHTGGLNTGELFF,TGCGCCAGCAGCCAACATACAGGGGGCTTGAACACCGGGGAGCTGTTTTTT
-,TRBV28,TRBD1,TRBJ1-5,CASRTGQLSNQPQHF,TGTGCCAGTCGGACAGGGCAATTGAGCAATCAGCCCCAGCATTTT
medium-sized,TRBV15,TRBD1,TRBJ1-4,CATSRAGGGRANEKLFF,TGTGCCACCAGCAGAGCGGGAGGGGGCCGGGCTAATGAAAAACTGTTTTTT
-,TRBV11-3,-,TRBJ2-2,CASSNDFGELFF,TGTGCCAGCAGCAACGACTTCGGGGAGCTGTTTTTT
medium-sized,TRBV4-2,-,TRBJ2-7,CASSQDLLVYEQYF,TGTGCCAGCAGCCAAGATCTCCTTGTCTACGAGCAGTACTTC
-,TRBV6-1,TRBD1,TRBJ2-7,CATSIGGYYEQYF,TGTGCCACCTCTATAGGGGGCTACTACGAGCAGTACTTC
-,TRBV6-1,TRBD1,TRBJ2-5,CASSRSGTGGEQYF,TGTGCCAGCAGTCGATCCGGGACAGGGGGGGAGCAGTACTTC